The entry that follows covers one T cell receptor beta chain sequence. Its antigen is as yet unknown. The data were taken from a study of shared clonotypes between healthy human individuals. Study background: Donors had three CD4 naive, three CD4 memory, two CD8 naive and one CD8 memory plate apiece.

Deletions cut 0 bases from V and 8 bases from J, with 13 bases between. The CDR3 extends over 13 amino acids. The V gene's germline CDR1 is GTSNPN and CDR2 SVGIG (reference sequence). Sequencing used immunoSEQ multiplex PCR; TCRdb keeps in-frame clones, though not all of them. Of 2 million to 2.5 million clones in the sample, over 85% were seen once. Broader study findings: Relative to their counterparts shared across all four donors, non-shared clonotypes exhibited diminished generation probabilities. Larger richness was generally estimated for naive than memory subsets.

The sequence was collected from a man aged 18 to 29 in good health. Some clones in this sample may be carry-over from other donors' samples. The V call is TRBV30, the J call TRBJ1-2, with D perhaps TRBD1 (5 bases). The specimen sequenced was naive CD4+ T cells from PBMCs. The subset denotes: CD45RA+ positively selected. DNA of the CDR3: TGTGCCTGGAGTGTACAACAGGTCTCGGGCTACACCTTC. Translation gives CAWSVQQVSGYTF.